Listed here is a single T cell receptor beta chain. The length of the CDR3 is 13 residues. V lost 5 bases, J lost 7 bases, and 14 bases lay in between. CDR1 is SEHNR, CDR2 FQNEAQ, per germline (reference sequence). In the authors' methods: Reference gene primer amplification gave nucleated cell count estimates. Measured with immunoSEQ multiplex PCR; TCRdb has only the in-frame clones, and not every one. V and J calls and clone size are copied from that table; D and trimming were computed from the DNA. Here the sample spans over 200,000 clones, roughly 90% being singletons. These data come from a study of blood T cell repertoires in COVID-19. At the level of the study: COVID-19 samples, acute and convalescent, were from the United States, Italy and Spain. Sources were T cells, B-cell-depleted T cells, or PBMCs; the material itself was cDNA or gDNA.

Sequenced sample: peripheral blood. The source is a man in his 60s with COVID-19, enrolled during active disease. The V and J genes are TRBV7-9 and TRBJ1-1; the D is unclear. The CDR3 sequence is CASSVLVQDEAFF. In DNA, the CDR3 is TGTGCCAGCAGCGTCCTTGTGCAGGATGAAGCTTTCTTT.